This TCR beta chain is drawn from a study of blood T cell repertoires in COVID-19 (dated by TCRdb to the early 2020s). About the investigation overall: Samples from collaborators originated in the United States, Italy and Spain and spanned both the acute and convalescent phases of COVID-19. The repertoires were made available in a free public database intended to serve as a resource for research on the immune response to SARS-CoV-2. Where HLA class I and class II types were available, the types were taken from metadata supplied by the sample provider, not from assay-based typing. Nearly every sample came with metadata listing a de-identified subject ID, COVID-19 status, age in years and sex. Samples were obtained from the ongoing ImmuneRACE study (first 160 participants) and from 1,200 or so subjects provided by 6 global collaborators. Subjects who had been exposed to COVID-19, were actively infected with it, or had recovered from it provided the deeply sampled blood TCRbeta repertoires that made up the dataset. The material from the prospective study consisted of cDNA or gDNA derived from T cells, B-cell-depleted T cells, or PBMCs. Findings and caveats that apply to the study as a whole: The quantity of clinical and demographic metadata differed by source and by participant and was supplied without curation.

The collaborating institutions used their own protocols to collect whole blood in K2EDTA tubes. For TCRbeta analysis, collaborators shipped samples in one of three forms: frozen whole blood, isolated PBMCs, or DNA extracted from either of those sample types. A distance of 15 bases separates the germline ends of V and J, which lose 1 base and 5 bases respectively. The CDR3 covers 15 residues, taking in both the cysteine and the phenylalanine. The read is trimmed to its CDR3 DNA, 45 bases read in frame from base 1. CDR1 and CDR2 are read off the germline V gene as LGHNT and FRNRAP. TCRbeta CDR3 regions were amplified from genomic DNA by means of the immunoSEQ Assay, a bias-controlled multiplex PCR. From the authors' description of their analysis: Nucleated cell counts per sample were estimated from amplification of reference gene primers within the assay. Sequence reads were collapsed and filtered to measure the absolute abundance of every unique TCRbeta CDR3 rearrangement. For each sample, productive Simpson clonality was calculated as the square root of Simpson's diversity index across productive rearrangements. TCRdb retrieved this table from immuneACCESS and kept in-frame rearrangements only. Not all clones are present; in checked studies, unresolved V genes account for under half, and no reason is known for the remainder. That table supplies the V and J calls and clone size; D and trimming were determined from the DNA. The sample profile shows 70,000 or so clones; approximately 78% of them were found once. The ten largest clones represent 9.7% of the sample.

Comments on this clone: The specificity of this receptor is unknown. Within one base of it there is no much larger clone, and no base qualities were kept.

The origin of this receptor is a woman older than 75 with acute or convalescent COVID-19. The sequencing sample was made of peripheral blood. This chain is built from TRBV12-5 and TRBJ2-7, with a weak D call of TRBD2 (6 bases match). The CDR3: CASGLAGTPWDEQYF. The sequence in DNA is TGTGCTAGTGGTTTGGCCGGGACTCCGTGGGACGAGCAGTACTTC.